This T cell receptor (beta chain) was observed in a study of T-cell memory formation after mild COVID-19 (dated by TCRdb to the early 2020s). Some background on the complete study: Most TCR sequence clusters were specific to one of the two donors. Longitudinal TCRalpha and TCRbeta repertoire sequencing tracked T-cell clones expanding and contracting after mild COVID-19 in a couple of donors. Two young, previously healthy adult volunteers, one female and one male, were included in the cohort. The study at large found these results: Some responding clones were detected in pre-infection memory, which suggested that pre-existing cross-reactive memory T cells had joined the SARS-CoV-2 response. Contracting CD4+ clones turned up mainly in the CM and EM memory subsets, whereas EMRA was where CD8+ clones were enriched. SARS-CoV-2 specificity was not confirmed for the second-wave clones peaking on day 37. Clones that contracted from day 15 to 85 showed balanced CD4/CD8 phenotypes, whereas a second wave of clones that expanded from day 15 to 37 leaned towards CD4+. The study included only a couple of mild cases, and larger cohorts that include severe cases with pre-infection samples were judged to be necessary.

Ficoll-Paque density gradient centrifugation was the method used to isolate PBMCs. This clonotype was detected ten times or more. Its antigen is not yet known. No qualities accompany the bases; no much larger clone lies one base away. Reads for this sample came from an Illumina NovaSeq 6000. Using 5'RACE with constant-segment primers, TCRalpha and TCRbeta cDNA libraries were constructed, with sample barcodes and unique molecular identifiers added in the process. Trizol reagent was used to extract RNA from every sample. The libraries were amplified in two PCR steps, and the second step added a second sample barcode and Illumina TruSeq adapters. Sequencing of the libraries was done on an Illumina NovaSeq, producing 2 x 150 bp paired-end reads. Under the source paper's analysis protocol: Reads were demultiplexed and collapsed into UMI-guided consensus sequences with migec v1.2.7. Using mixcr v2.1.11, the UMI consensuses were aligned to TRA and TRB V and J templates and assembled into clonotypes. Clonotypes were classified as expanded or contracted when called significant by both edgeR and NoisET, with noise models trained on biological replicates. For edgeR calls, the thresholds were a false discovery rate-adjusted p below 0.01 and a log2 fold-change of 1. As an exploratory analysis of dynamics, max-normalized trajectories of the 1000 most abundant clonotypes were examined with PCA combined with hierarchical clustering. Each responding clone was given a CD4 or CD8 phenotype based on the CD4+ and CD8+ repertoires, which had been sequenced separately. TCRdb itself trimmed the public reads at Q25 with fastp, ran MiXCR and retained productive beta chains. Each CDR3 protein gets just one entry, which takes the most common genes and DNA from the rows behind it. It is TCRdb's table, rather than the study itself, that gives the V and J calls and clone size. Present in this sample are a few hundred thousand distinct CDR3 sequences, around 8% of which were seen just once. In total, the top ten clones hold approximately 22% of the sample.

CDR1 is given as ENHRY and CDR2 as SYGVKD, both from the germline V gene. The CDR3 starts with the cysteine, ends with the phenylalanine, and has 13 residues. Of all the DNA, just the CDR3 is kept, 39 bases in frame from base 1. Trimming removed 8 bases from V and 7 bases from J, leaving 15 bases between the germline ends. This TCR came from a man between 18 and 35 years old who had mild COVID-19 (a few samples of this study predate the infection). The sample titles of this study are shuffled in the database, so cell type and time point are left out; the donor was told from shared clones. The chain was built from TRBV10-3 and TRBJ2-1; D gene: possibly TRBD2, on 7 matching bases. Specimen: PBMCs or a T cell subset sorted from them (not recorded which). This receptor carries the CDR3 CAIGGGGLNEQFF. The sequence in DNA is TGTGCCATCGGGGGGGGCGGATTGAATGAGCAGTTCTTC.